This T cell receptor (beta chain) stems from a study of blood T cells in healthy people across ages. Overall study results and limits: It was held that diversity estimates obtained from one million T cells represented underestimates. It was not known whether donors were CMV positive (a possible confounder of expanded clonotype changes).

Total RNA extraction produced at least 5 micrograms (per sample) for the study. The authors ran a second PCR of about 6 to 11 cycles using a sample-barcoded 5' primer and a J-beta primer mix. Using its own MiXCR run on the 5' RACE reads, TCRdb lists one record per CDR3 protein. The sample lists roughly 570,000 distinct CDR3 sequences, approximately 25% occurring once. Trimming stripped 5 bases from V and 4 bases from J, with 15 bases between. CDR1 is SGHAT and CDR2 is FQNNGV in the germline V gene. The CDR3 contains 16 residues. Comments on this clonotype: Antigen specificity is unknown.

The TCR sequence derives from a woman between 65 and 79 years old in good health. The chain carries TRBV11-2 and TRBJ2-6, with D perhaps assigned TRBD1 or TRBD2 (5 bases each). Sequenced sample: blood. CDR3 DNA: TGTGCCAGCAGCAAATCACTAGGGGCCGGGGCCAACGTCCTGACTTTC. Translating it yields CASSKSLGAGANVLTF. Full variable domain (outside the CDR3, taken from reference TRBV11-2 and TRBJ2-6): EAGVAQSPRYKIIEKRQSVAFWCNPISGHATLYWYQQILGQGPKLLIQFQNNGVVDDSQLPKDRFSAERLKGVDSTLKIQPAKLEDSAVYLCASSKSLGAGANVLTFGAGSRLTVL.